These 7 T cell receptor beta chains came from one sample sequenced in a study of CD8+ T cells in alopecia areata. A few patients' sorted CD4+ cells yielded CD25+CD127- cells. Investigators isolated RNA and reverse transcribed it into cDNA to act as the sequencing template. Here immunoSEQ multiplex PCR was the method, and the copy in TCRdb shows in-frame clones only, minus some. The profile covers around 35,000 clones, with more than 50% appearing a single time and approximately 1.7% taken by the ten largest. The sample was CD4+ Tregs sorted from blood. These receptors were collected from a human donor with alopecia areata.

V is TRBV21-1 and J is TRBJ1-5; the table's TRBD1 call for D was not verified on the DNA. TRBV21-1 is termed a pseudogene. CDR3 size: 16 residues. The CDR3 here is CASSQPGQGPDQPQHF. CDR3 DNA: TGTGCCAGCAGCCAGCCGGGACAGGGTCCCGATCAGCCCCAGCATTTT.

The table lists this clone with a count of one. The chain combines TRBV2 with TRBJ1-5; the D gene is possibly TRBD1 (6 bases). The CDR3 is made up of 13 amino acids. Trimming stripped 7 bases from V and 5 bases from J, with 12 bases between. Germline loops: CDR1 SNHLY, CDR2 FYNNEI. The CDR3 nucleotides are TGTGCCAGCACCCGGGACATTGATCAGCCCCAGCATTTT. Translated, it gives CASTRDIDQPQHF.

The sample holds a few counts of this clone. V usage is TRBV7-3 and J usage is TRBJ2-5; no definite D call. Germline CDR1 and CDR2: SGHTA and FQGTGA. V dropped 2 bases and J dropped 3 bases, with 7 bases sitting between them. The CDR3 is made up of 13 amino acids. The CDR3 reads CASSLFPEETQYF. The CDR3, as DNA: TGTGCCAGCAGCTTATTCCCAGAAGAGACCCAGTACTTC.

V gene TRBV5-6 combines with J gene TRBJ2-3; possibly TRBD1 or TRBD2 for D (5 bases each). The length of the CDR3 is 16 residues. CDR1 and CDR2 from the germline V gene are SGHDT and YYEEEE. V dropped 5 bases and J dropped 0 bases, with 16 bases sitting between them. The CDR3 spells CASRPGPGTSTDTQYF. The CDR3 region has the DNA TGTGCCAGCAGACCCGGGCCCGGGACCAGCACAGATACGCAGTATTTT.

The table lists this clone with a few counts. The J gene is TRBJ2-1, the V gene TRBV28; D perhaps matches TRBD2 (6 bases). From germline, CDR1 is MDHEN and CDR2 SYDVKM. The CDR3 is made up of 14 amino acids. Trimming pared 11 bases from V and 0 bases from J, leaving 14 bases between. The CDR3 sequence is CASTAGPSYNEQFF. The CDR3 nucleotides are TGTGCCTCGACAGCGGGCCCCTCCTACAATGAGCAGTTCTTC.

This clone turned up a few times. This rearrangement joins TRBV18 to TRBJ2-7; D is undetermined. V was cut by 3 bases and J by 0 bases, with 9 bases left in between. CDR1 and CDR2 from the germline V gene are KGHSH and LQKENI. The length of the CDR3 is 14 residues. The CDR3 nucleotides read TGTGCCAGCTCACCGACGGCTAGCTCCTACGAGCAGTACTTC. Encoded protein: CASSPTASSYEQYF.

This clone has a handful of counts. V is TRBV18 and J is TRBJ1-5; D call uncertain. V lost 8 bases and J 3 bases, leaving 11 bases between the germline ends. The V gene's germline CDR1 is KGHSH and CDR2 LQKENI. CDR3 size: 13 residues. The CDR3 region has the DNA TGTGCCAGCGGTTGGGGAGTCAATCAGCCCCAGCATTTT. Amino acid sequence: CASGWGVNQPQHF.